The clone carrying this T cell receptor beta chain was detected many times. Its antigen is unidentified. Authors' data handling: In papillary thyroid cancer, a distant-metastasis classifier was built using CDR3 differences across clinicopathological groups. TCRdb re-analyzed the PCR reads through MiXCR. These V and J calls are TCRdb output, not the study's own analysis. The table records approximately 14,000 clones, about 12% of them present only once. The record originates from a study of metastatic and nonmetastatic thyroid tumors. In the study overall: Repertoire comparison spanned blood and tumor or nodule tissue of malignant and benign thyroid patients. Whole-study findings and limits: For both blood and tumor, malignant thyroid tumors reportedly showed significantly higher TCR beta diversity than benign nodules did.

This CDR3 spans 16 amino acids. Looked up from germline, CDR1 is SGHRS and CDR2 is YFSETQ. V gave up 0 bases and J gave up 3 bases; unmatched junction bases: 2. All patients were treatment-naive before thyroid surgery. This receptor was taken from a female donor with papillary thyroid cancer or a benign thyroid nodule (not recorded which). Some clones in this sample may be carry-over from other donors' samples. Sequenced material: blood. This chain joins TRBV5-1 and TRBJ2-2; 10 bases match TRBD2. CDR3 nucleotide sequence: TGCGCCAGCAGCTTGGTGCTAGCGGGAGACACCGGGGAGCTGTTTTTT. This encodes CASSLVLAGDTGELFF.